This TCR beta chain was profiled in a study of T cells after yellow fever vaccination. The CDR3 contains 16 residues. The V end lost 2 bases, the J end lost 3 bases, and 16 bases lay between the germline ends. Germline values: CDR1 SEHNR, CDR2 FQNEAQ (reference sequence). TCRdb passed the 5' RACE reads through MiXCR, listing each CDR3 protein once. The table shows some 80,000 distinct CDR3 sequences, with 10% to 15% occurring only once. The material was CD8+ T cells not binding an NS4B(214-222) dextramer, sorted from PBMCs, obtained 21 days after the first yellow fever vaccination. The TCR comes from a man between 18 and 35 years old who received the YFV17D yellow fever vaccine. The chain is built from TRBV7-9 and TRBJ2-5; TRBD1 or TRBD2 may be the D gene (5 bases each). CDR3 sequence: CASSLPTGRTEETQYF. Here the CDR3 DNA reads TGTGCCAGCAGCTTACCTACGGGACGGACCGAAGAGACCCAGTACTTC.